Following are 7 T cell receptor beta chains from one sample sequenced in a study of blood T cell repertoires in COVID-19. The data were produced by immunoSEQ multiplex PCR, yet TCRdb's version contains in-frame clones alone and is incomplete. The table lists approximately 150,000 clones, 88% of them singletons, with approximately 2% in the top ten. Sequenced material: peripheral blood. These receptors were taken from a man in his fifties or sixties who had recovered from COVID-19.

The chain joins TRBV6-2 or TRBV6-3 to TRBJ2-1, with D hard to call. This CDR3 has 11 residues. Per the germline V gene, CDR1 is MNHEY and CDR2 is SVGEGT. V was trimmed by 6 bases and J by 10 bases, leaving 10 bases between them. The DNA for the CDR3 is TGTGCCAGCAGCAATGCGCGGGAGCAGTTCTTC. Translated: CASSNAREQFF.

This chain links TRBV11-3 with TRBJ2-3, with 9 positions matching TRBD2. The CDR3 runs 16 residues. Germline V gene lookup returns CDR1 SGHNT and CDR2 YENEEA. V was clipped by 1 base and J by 6 bases; unmatched bases: 8. The CDR3 region is CASSLVGAGGSDTQYF. The CDR3 bases are TGTGCCAGCAGCTTAGTAGGAGCGGGGGGCTCGGATACGCAGTATTTT.

The chain combines TRBV19 with TRBJ1-4; D possibly corresponds to TRBD1 (5 bases). The V end was cut by 5 bases, the J end by 0 bases, with 10 bases between. CDR3 length equals 15 residues. Germline loops: CDR1 LNHDA, CDR2 SQIVND (reference sequence). CDR3 sequence reads: CASSVGGATNEKLFF. The CDR3 DNA reads as TGTGCCAGTAGTGTCGGGGGTGCAACTAATGAAAAACTGTTTTTT.

This sequence joins TRBV3-1 (or the pseudogene TRBV3-2) and TRBJ2-7; no clear D gene. Between the trimmed V and J ends, which lost 2 bases and 6 bases, there was a span of 14 bases. Germline V gene data show CDR1 as LGHDT and CDR2 as YNNKEL (reference sequence). CDR3 length: 14 residues. CDR3 nucleotide sequence: TGTGCCAGCAGCCAAAGCCCCCGCCGGTCCGAGCAGTACTTC. This translates into CASSQSPRRSEQYF.

The chain carries TRBV19 and TRBJ1-5, with TRBD1 matching 11 bases. Germline trimming cut 5 bases from V and 6 bases from J; bases unmatched to any gene: 9. The CDR3 has 16 amino acids. CDR1 is LNHDA, CDR2 SQIVND, per germline (reference sequence). For the CDR3, the DNA is TGTGCCAGTAGTCCCCAAGGACAGGGGGCGGGTCAGCCCCAGCATTTT. Translating gives CASSPQGQGAGQPQHF. The complete variable domain, with remaining parts taken from reference TRBV19 and TRBJ1-5, reads DGGITQSPKYLFRKEGQNVTLSCEQNLNHDAMYWYRQDPGQGLRLIYYSQIVNDFQKGDIAEGYSVSREKKESFPLTVTSAQKNPTAFYLCASSPQGQGAGQPQHFGDGTRLSIL.

The gene calls are TRBV12-3 or TRBV12-4 and TRBJ1-1; tentative D call: TRBD1 (5 bases). The CDR3 sequence is 13 residues long. Trimming cost V 4 bases and J 3 bases, with 9 bases left between them. CDR3 bases: TGTGCCAGCAGTTCTGCAGGGTACACTGAAGCTTTCTTT. Protein sequence: CASSSAGYTEAFF.

The chain couples TRBV19 to TRBJ2-1; a weak D match, TRBD1 (6 bases). CDR1 is LNHDA and CDR2 is SQIVND in the germline V gene (reference sequence). The CDR3 loop spans 14 amino acids. V was trimmed by 5 bases and J by 0 bases, leaving 8 bases between them. The CDR3 here is CASSQGPSYNEQFF. In DNA form, the CDR3 reads TGTGCCAGTAGTCAGGGGCCCTCCTACAATGAGCAGTTCTTC.